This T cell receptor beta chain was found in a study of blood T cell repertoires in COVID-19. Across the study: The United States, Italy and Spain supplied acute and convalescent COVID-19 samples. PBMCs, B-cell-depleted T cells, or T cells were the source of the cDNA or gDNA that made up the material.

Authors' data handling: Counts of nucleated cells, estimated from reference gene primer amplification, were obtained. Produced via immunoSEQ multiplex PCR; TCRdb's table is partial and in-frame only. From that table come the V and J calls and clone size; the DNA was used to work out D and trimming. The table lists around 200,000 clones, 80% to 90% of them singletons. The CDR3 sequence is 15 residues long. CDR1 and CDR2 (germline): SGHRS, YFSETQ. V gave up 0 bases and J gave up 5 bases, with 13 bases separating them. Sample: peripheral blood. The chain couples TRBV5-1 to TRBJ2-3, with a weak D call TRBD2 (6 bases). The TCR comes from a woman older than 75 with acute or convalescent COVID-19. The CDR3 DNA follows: TGCGCCAGCAGCTTGGCCATGGTGGGAGGAGATACGCAGTATTTT. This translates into CASSLAMVGGDTQYF.